This TCR beta chain was observed in a study of blood T cell repertoires in COVID-19. The overall study: Samples representing acute and convalescent COVID-19 were sourced from the United States, Italy and Spain. PBMCs, B-cell-depleted T cells, or T cells provided the cDNA or gDNA that made up the material.

The CDR3 is 12 residues long. From germline, CDR1 is SGHNT and CDR2 YYREEE (reference sequence). The V segment lost 7 bases and the J segment 6 bases; nucleotides outside the gene matches: 6. Here immunoSEQ multiplex PCR was the method, and the copy in TCRdb shows in-frame clones only, minus some. The sample yields nearly 80,000 clones, roughly 89% seen once. Sample: peripheral blood. The receptor's source is an elderly woman with active or convalescent COVID-19. The rearrangement links TRBV5-4 to TRBJ2-5; 7 bases line up with TRBD2. This CDR3 reads CASAGGSKTQYF. The CDR3 bases are TGTGCCAGCGCAGGCGGGAGCAAGACCCAGTACTTC. Full variable domain (outside the CDR3, taken from reference TRBV5-4 and TRBJ2-5): ETGVTQSPTHLIKTRGQQVTLRCSSQSGHNTVSWYQQALGQGPQFIFQYYREEENGRGNFPPRFSGLQFPNYSSELNVNALELDDSALYLCASAGGSKTQYFGPGTRLLVL.